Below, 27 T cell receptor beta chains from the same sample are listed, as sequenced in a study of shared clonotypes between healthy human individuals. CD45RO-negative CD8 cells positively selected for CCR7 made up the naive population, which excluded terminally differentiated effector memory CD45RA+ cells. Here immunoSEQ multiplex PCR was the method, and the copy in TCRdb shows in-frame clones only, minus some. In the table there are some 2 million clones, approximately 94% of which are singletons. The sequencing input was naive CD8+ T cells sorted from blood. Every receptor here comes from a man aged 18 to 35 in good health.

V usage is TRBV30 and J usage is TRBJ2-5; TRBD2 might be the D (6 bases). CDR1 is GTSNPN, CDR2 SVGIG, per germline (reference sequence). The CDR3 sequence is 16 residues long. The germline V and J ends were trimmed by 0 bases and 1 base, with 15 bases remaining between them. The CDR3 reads CAWSVEGKTPQETQYF. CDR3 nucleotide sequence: TGTGCCTGGAGTGTGGAGGGAAAGACCCCCCAAGAGACCCAGTACTTC.

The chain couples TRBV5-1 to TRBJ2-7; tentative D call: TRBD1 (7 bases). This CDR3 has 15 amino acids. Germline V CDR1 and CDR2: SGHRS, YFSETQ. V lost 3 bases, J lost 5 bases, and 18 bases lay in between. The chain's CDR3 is CASSSGGTVFDEQYF. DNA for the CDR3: TGCGCCAGCAGCTCTGGAGGGACAGTCTTTGACGAGCAGTACTTC.

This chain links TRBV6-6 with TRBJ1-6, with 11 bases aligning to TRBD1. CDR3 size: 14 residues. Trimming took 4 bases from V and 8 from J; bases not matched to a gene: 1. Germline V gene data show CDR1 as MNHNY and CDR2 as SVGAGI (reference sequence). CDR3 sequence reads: CASSWDRGYSPLHF. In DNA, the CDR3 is TGTGCCAGCAGTTGGGACAGGGGGTATTCACCCCTCCACTTT.

DNA of the CDR3: TGTGCCAGCAGCTTAGTCATAACTGCCGGGGCTGCCATCTATGGCTACACCTTC. Its translation is CASSLVITAGAAIYGYTF. This rearrangement joins TRBV7-8 to TRBJ1-2, with TRBD1 as a possible D gene (5 bases). This CDR3 spans 18 amino acids. Trimming took 1 base from V and 4 from J, leaving 22 bases between them. CDR1 and CDR2 (germline): SGHVS, FQNEAQ.

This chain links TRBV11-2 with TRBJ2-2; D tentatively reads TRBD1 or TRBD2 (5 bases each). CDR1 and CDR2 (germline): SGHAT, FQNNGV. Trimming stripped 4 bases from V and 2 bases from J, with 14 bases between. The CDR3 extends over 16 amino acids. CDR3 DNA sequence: TGTGCCAGCAGCTCCCCAGGTGGGGGTAACACCGGGGAGCTGTTTTTT. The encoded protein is CASSSPGGGNTGELFF.

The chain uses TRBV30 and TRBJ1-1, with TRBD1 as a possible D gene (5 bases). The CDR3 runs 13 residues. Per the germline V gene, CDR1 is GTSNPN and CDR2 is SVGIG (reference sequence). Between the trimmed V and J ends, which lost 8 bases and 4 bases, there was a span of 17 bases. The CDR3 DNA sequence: TGTGCCAGACGGGGGGAGGGGAGCACTGAAGCTTTCTTT. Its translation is CARRGEGSTEAFF. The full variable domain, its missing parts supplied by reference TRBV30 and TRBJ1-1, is SQTIHQWPATLVQPVGSPLSLECTVEGTSNPNLYWYRQAAGRGLQLLFYSVGIGQISSEVPQNLSASRPQDRQFILSSKKLLLSDSGFYLCARRGEGSTEAFFGQGTRLTVV.

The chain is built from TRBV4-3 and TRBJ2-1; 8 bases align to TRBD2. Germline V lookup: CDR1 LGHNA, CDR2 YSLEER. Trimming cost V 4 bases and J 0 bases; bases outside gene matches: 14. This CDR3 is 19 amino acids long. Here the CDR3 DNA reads TGCGCCAGCAGCCCGACCTTTGGGACACTAGCGGACTCCTACAATGAGCAGTTCTTC. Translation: CASSPTFGTLADSYNEQFF.

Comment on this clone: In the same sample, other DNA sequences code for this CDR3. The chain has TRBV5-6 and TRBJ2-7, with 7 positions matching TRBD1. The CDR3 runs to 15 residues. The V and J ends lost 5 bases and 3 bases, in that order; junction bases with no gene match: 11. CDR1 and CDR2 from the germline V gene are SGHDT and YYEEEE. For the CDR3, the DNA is TGTGCCAGCAGTCTCTCCTTGGCAGGGGGCTACGAGCAGTACTTC. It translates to CASSLSLAGGYEQYF.

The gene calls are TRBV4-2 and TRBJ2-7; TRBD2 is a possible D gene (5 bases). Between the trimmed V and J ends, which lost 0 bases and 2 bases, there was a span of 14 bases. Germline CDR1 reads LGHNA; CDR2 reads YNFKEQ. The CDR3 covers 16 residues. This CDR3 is CASSQEEGSATYEQYF. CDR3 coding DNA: TGTGCCAGCAGCCAAGAAGAGGGTAGCGCGACCTACGAGCAGTACTTC.

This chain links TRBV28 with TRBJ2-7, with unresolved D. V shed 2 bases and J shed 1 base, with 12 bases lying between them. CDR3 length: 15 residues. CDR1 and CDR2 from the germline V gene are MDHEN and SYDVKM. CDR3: CASSLTPSASYEQYF. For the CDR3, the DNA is TGTGCCAGCAGTTTAACCCCGTCGGCTTCCTACGAGCAGTACTTC.

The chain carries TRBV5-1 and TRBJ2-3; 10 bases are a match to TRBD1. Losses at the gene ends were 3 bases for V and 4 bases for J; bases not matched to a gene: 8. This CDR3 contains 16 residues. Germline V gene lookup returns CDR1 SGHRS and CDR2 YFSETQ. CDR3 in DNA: TGCGCCAGCAGCTATACGGACAGGGGGGTCGCAGATACGCAGTATTTT. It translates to CASSYTDRGVADTQYF.

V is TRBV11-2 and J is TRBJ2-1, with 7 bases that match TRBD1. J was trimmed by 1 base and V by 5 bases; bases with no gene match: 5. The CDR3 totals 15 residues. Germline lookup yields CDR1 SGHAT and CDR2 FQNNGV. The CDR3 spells CASSAYRGSYNEQFF. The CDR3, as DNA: TGTGCCAGCAGCGCCTACAGGGGTTCCTACAATGAGCAGTTCTTC.

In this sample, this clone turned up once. The CDR3 here is CASSLFRSSYEQYF. CDR3 nucleotide sequence: TGTGCCAGCAGCTTATTCAGGAGCTCCTACGAGCAGTACTTC. The rearrangement links TRBV7-8 to TRBJ2-7; D unclear. V was pared by 2 bases and J by 0 bases, with 8 bases between. There are 14 residues in the CDR3. The V gene's germline CDR1 is SGHVS and CDR2 FQNEAQ. The complete variable domain, with remaining parts taken from reference TRBV7-8 and TRBJ2-7, reads GAGVSQSPRYKVAKRGQDVALRCDPISGHVSLFWYQQALGQGPEFLTYFQNEAQLDKSGLPSDRFFAERPEGSVSTLKIQRTQQEDSAVYLCASSLFRSSYEQYFGPGTRLTVT.

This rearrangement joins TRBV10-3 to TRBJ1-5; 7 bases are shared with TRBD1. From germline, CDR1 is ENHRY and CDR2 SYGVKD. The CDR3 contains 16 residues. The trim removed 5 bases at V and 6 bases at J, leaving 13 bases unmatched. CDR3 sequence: CAISPTGAGGGQPQHF. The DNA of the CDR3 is TGTGCCATCAGTCCCACAGGGGCCGGAGGGGGTCAGCCCCAGCATTTT.

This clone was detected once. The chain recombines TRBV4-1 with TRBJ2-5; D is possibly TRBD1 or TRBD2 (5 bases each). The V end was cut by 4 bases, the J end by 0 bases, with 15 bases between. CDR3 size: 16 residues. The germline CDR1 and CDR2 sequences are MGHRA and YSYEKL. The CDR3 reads CASSRTPPGHQETQYF. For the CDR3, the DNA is TGCGCCAGCAGCCGGACTCCACCGGGACACCAAGAGACCCAGTACTTC.

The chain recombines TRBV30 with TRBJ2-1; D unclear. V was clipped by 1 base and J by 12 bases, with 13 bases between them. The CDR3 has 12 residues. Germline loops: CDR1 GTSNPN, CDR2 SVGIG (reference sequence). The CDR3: CAWSGADPGQFF. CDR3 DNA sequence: TGTGCCTGGAGTGGGGCGGACCCAGGGCAGTTCTTC.

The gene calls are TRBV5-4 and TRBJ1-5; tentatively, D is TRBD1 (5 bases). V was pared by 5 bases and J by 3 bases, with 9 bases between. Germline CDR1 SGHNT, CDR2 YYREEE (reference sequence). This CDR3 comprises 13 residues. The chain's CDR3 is CASRAGPNQPQHF. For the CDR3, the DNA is TGTGCCAGCAGGGCAGGGCCCAATCAGCCCCAGCATTTT. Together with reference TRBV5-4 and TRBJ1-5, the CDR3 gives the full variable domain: ETGVTQSPTHLIKTRGQQVTLRCSSQSGHNTVSWYQQALGQGPQFIFQYYREEENGRGNFPPRFSGLQFPNYSSELNVNALELDDSALYLCASRAGPNQPQHFGDGTRLSIL.

CDR3 sequence (DNA): TGTGCCAGCAGCGGCGGGACTAGCCTCCTACATGAGCAGTTCTTC. It encodes CASSGGTSLLHEQFF. This chain uses TRBV11-3 with TRBJ2-1; TRBD2 aligns across 9 bases. The germline gives CDR1 SGHNT, CDR2 YENEEA. The V and J ends lost 5 bases and 8 bases, in that order; junction bases with no gene match: 10. This CDR3 is built from 15 residues.

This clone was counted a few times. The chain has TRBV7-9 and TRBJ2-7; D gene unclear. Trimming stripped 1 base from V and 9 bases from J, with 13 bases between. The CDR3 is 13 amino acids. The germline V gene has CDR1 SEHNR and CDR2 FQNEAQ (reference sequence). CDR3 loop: CASSLGMAWGQYF. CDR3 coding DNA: TGTGCCAGCAGCTTAGGGATGGCCTGGGGGCAGTACTTC.

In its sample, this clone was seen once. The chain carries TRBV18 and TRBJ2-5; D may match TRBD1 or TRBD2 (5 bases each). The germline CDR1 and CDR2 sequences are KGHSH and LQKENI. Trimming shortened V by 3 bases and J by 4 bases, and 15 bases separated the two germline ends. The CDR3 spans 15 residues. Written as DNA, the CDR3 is TGTGCCAGCTCACCGGGGGAATTTAGGAGAGAGACCCAGTACTTC. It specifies CASSPGEFRRETQYF.

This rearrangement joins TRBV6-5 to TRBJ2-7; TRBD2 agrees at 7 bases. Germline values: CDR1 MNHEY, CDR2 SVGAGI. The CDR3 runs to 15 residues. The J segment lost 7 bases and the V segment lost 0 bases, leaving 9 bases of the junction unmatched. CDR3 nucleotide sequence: TGTGCCAGCAGTTACTCCGGCGGTAGCGGGCCTGAGCAGTACTTC. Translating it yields CASSYSGGSGPEQYF.

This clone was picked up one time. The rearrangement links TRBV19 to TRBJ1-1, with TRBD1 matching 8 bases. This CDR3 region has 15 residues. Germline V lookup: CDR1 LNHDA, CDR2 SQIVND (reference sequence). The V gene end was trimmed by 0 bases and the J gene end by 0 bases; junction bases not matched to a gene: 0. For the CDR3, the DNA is TGTGCCAGTAGTATAGAGGACAGGGTGAACACTGAAGCTTTCTTT. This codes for CASSIEDRVNTEAFF.

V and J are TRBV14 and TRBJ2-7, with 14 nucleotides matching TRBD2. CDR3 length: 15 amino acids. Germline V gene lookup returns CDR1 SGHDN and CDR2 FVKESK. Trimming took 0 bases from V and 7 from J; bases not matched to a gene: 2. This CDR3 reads CASSQDWTSGREQYF. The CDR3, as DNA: TGTGCCAGCAGCCAAGATTGGACTAGCGGGAGGGAGCAGTACTTC.

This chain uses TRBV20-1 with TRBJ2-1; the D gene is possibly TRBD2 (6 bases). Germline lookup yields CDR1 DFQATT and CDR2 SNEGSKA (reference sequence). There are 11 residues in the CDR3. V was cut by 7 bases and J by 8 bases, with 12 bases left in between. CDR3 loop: CSGRAVDEQFF. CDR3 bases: TGCAGTGGGAGGGCTGTTGATGAGCAGTTCTTC.

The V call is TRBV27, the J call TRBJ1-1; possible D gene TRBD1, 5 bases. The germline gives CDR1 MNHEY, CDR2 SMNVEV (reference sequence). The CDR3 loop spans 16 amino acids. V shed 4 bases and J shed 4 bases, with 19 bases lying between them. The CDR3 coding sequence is TGTGCCAGCAGTTCAATACAGGCTACCGGGATCACTGAAGCTTTCTTT. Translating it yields CASSSIQATGITEAFF.

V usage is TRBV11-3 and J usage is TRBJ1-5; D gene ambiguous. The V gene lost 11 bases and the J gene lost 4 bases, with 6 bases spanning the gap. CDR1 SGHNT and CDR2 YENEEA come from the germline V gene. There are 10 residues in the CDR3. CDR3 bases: TGTGCCGGCTCAAATCAGCCCCAGCATTTT. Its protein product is CAGSNQPQHF.

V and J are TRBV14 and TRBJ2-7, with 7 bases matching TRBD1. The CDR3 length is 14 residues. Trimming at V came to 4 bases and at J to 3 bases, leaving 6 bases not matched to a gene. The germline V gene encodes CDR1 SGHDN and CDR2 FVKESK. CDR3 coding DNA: TGTGCCAGCAGCCGGCGCGACAGGGACTACGAGCAGTACTTC. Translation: CASSRRDRDYEQYF.